Sequencing of this T cell receptor (beta chain) was carried out in a study of CD8+ T cells in alopecia areata listed by TCRdb under 2018. Notes on the research overall: High-throughput TCRbeta sequencing was used to examine T cell clonal expansion in alopecia areata in both the C3H/HeJ mouse model and human patients. Scalp tissue and sorted CD4+ and CD8+ peripheral blood T cells from patchy and totalis/universalis alopecia areata patients and from healthy controls were covered by human TCRbeta sequencing. Clonality in the scalp was compared among normal scalp (n=4), patchy alopecia areata scalp (n=8), and alopecia totalis/universalis scalp (n=8). immunoSEQ multiplex PCR using 35 Vbeta forward primers and 13 Jbeta reverse primers was used to amplify TCRbeta CDR3 regions. RNA was obtained with the PAXgene miRNA kit for fixed scalp, the miRNeasy kit for PBMCs, and the RNeasy kit for mouse skin. Here is what the overall study found, with its caveats: Shared TCR sequences between patients were less evident than in mice, which may be partly attributable to HLA diversity in the patient population. Lesional scalp, especially in alopecia totalis/universalis, showed higher clonality and more expanded CD8+ clones than normal scalp, suggesting antigenic drive. Scalp TCR repertoire analysis is complicated because resident alphabeta T cells in normal human skin are also sequenced, whereas mouse skin is dominated by gammadelta T cells.

The germline V gene specifies SQVTM as CDR1 and ANQGSEA as CDR2. Trimming at the junction amounts to 3 bases on V and 5 bases on J, and the germline ends lie 11 bases apart. Reading from cysteine to phenylalanine, the CDR3 counts 12 amino acids. The read is trimmed to its CDR3 DNA, 36 bases read in frame from base 1. PBMCs were isolated by density centrifugation and stained for CD3, CD4 and CD8, and CD4+ and CD8+ T cells were sorted on a FACSAria. Scalp biopsies and blood samples were provided by unaffected controls. The receptor library was made with the immunoSEQ multiplex PCR assay. RNA was extracted from all samples and reverse transcribed into cDNA, which served as template for TCR sequencing. SuperScript III was used to make first-strand cDNA, primed with a 2:1 mix of oligo-dT and random hexamers. A synthetic immune receptor repertoire was used to gauge amplification bias, and whatever bias remained was removed computationally. As for the authors' bioinformatics: Raw reads were preprocessed to remove errors, and CDR3 was defined by IMGT conventions from the conserved cysteine to phenylalanine. To get clonality, Shannon entropy was normalized by log2 of the number of productive unique TCRs and the result was subtracted from 1. CD4 or CD8 identity of scalp clones was inferred by cross-referencing scalp TCRbeta sequences with sorted blood CD4 and CD8 repertoires. TCRdb carries this immuneACCESS record with in-frame sequences only. Its versions omit some clonotypes, under half of them owing to an unresolved V gene in the studies checked, with the rest unexplained. V and J calls and clone size are those listed in that table; D and trimming were worked out from the DNA. The sample yields some 110,000 clones; approximately 60% were counted once. Of the sample, roughly 3.1% is held by the ten largest clones.

Details on this clone: This clone's antigen is unknown. No base-level quality is on record; no much larger clone is a single base apart.

This chain joins TRBV29-1 to TRBJ2-7, with the D call perhaps TRBD1 or TRBD2, each one matching 5 bases. Material for sequencing was CD4+ T cells sorted from blood. The source is a human donor in good health. The DNA reads as follows: TGCAGCGTTGATGAGGGGAACCACGAGCAGTACTTC. Its protein is CSVDEGNHEQYF.